The 14 T cell receptor beta chains given below trace back to one sample, sequenced in a study of blood T cell repertoires in COVID-19. Sequencing was performed with immunoSEQ multiplex PCR; in TCRdb, only in-frame clones are kept and a portion is missing. The table has about 210,000 clones, roughly 85% seen once; the top ten hold 2% to 3%. Sample: peripheral blood. The receptors shown here come from a woman between 35 and 50 years old with active or convalescent COVID-19.

This chain links TRBV7-2 with TRBJ1-2; TRBD1 might be the D (6 bases). Trimming left V 1 base short and J 7 bases short, with 22 bases between. The CDR3 loop spans 17 amino acids. Per germline, CDR1 SGHTA and CDR2 FQGNSA. CDR3 nucleotide sequence: TGTGCCAGCAGCTTAGTTGGGGGCACGGGGGGCCAGGGTGGCTACACCTTC. This sequence encodes CASSLVGGTGGQGGYTF.

This rearrangement joins TRBV6-6 to TRBJ1-2; TRBD1 aligns across 7 bases. The CDR3 runs 16 residues. J lost 1 base, V lost 5 bases, and 10 bases had no gene match. Germline V gene data show CDR1 as MNHNY and CDR2 as SVGAGI (reference sequence). The CDR3 nucleotides are TGTGCCAGCAGTCCGACAGGGCTGGGGGTTAACTATGGCTACACCTTC. Residues: CASSPTGLGVNYGYTF.

J is TRBJ2-1 and V is TRBV7-2, with a possible D match to TRBD2 (6 bases). Germline V CDR1 and CDR2: SGHTA, FQGNSA. The ends were cut back, 3 bases at V and 13 bases at J, with 13 bases in the middle. The CDR3 is made up of 12 amino acids. CDR3 protein: CASSFAGLFQFF. The CDR3 DNA follows: TGTGCCAGCAGCTTCGCCGGACTATTTCAGTTCTTC.

V gene TRBV12-5 combines with J gene TRBJ2-7; TRBD1 matches at 10 bases. V was clipped by 0 bases and J by 4 bases; unmatched bases: 15. The CDR3 consists of 19 residues. Germline loops: CDR1 LGHNT, CDR2 FRNRAP. The CDR3: CASGLVRSGGQGSLYEQYF. The CDR3 nucleotides are TGTGCTAGTGGTTTGGTAAGGTCTGGGGGACAGGGGTCTTTGTACGAGCAGTACTTC.

This rearrangement joins TRBV5-1 to TRBJ2-5, with 9 bases identical to TRBD2. This CDR3 spans 16 amino acids. Germline CDR1 reads SGHRS; CDR2 reads YFSETQ. With 0 bases clipped from V and 7 bases from J, the junction kept 10 bases outside the gene matches. CDR3 in amino acids: CASSLEGSGGPGTQYF. DNA of the CDR3: TGCGCCAGCAGCTTGGAAGGTAGCGGGGGTCCGGGGACCCAGTACTTC. Supplemented by reference TRBV5-1 and TRBJ2-5, the full variable domain reads KAGVTQTPRYLIKTRGQQVTLSCSPISGHRSVSWYQQTPGQGLQFLFEYFSETQRNKGNFPGRFSGRQFSNSRSEMNVSTLELGDSALYLCASSLEGSGGPGTQYFGPGTRLLVL.

The chain joins TRBV3-1 (or the pseudogene TRBV3-2) to TRBJ2-1; perhaps TRBD2 as D (5 bases). CDR1 LGHDT and CDR2 YNNKEL come from the germline V gene (reference sequence). The CDR3 length is 16 residues. With 1 base removed from V and 4 bases from J, the gap between germline ends came to 14 bases. The CDR3 sequence is CASSQGGLALYNEQFF. CDR3 sequence (DNA): TGTGCCAGCAGCCAAGGTGGCCTAGCCTTGTACAATGAGCAGTTCTTC.

The rearrangement uses TRBV7-6 and TRBJ2-7, with D possibly matching TRBD2 (5 bases). CDR1 is SGHVS and CDR2 is FNYEAQ in the germline V gene. This CDR3 comprises 18 residues. Trimming took 6 bases from V and 5 from J, leaving 29 bases between them. This CDR3 reads CASSFAVQRGLGRDEQYF. The CDR3, as DNA: TGTGCCAGCAGTTTCGCCGTCCAACGAGGGCTTGGCCGCGACGAGCAGTACTTC.

This rearrangement joins TRBV5-1 to TRBJ2-7, with a possible D match to TRBD1 (6 bases). Trimming stripped 5 bases from V and 3 bases from J, with 18 bases between. The germline CDR1 and CDR2 sequences are SGHRS and YFSETQ. This CDR3 is built from 15 residues. The CDR3 here is CASSRSRTAIYEQYF. For the CDR3, the DNA is TGCGCCAGCAGTCGTTCTAGGACAGCTATCTACGAGCAGTACTTC.

This clone has just one count. V gene TRBV12-5 combines with J gene TRBJ1-6; TRBD1 matches 8 bases. Germline V gene data show CDR1 as LGHNT and CDR2 as FRNRAP. This CDR3 contains 15 residues. J gave up 11 bases and V 4 bases, and 10 bases lay outside the gene matches. The CDR3 region has the DNA TGTGCTAGTGGTTCAGAGCCCACAGGGGGTGCACCCCTCCACTTT. It codes for CASGSEPTGGAPLHF.

The V gene is TRBV7-3, the J gene TRBJ2-1; 7 bases align to TRBD2. The CDR3 totals 15 residues. V gave up 5 bases and J gave up 8 bases; unmatched junction bases: 12. Germline values: CDR1 SGHTA, CDR2 FQGTGA. The CDR3 DNA reads TGTGCCAGCAGCCACGGGGGGATAGCGGTAGATGAGCAGTTCTTC. Translated: CASSHGGIAVDEQFF.

A single count supports this clone. The chain uses TRBV19 and TRBJ2-7; 10 bases are a match to TRBD1. Germline CDR1 reads LNHDA; CDR2 reads SQIVND (reference sequence). With V trimmed by 5 bases and J by 1 base, 5 bases remained unmatched. The CDR3 loop spans 15 amino acids. CDR3 loop: CASSPTGGFSYEQYF. The CDR3 nucleotides are TGTGCCAGTAGTCCGACAGGGGGCTTTTCCTACGAGCAGTACTTC.

CDR3 protein: CASSSISGKNTGELFF. CDR3 sequence (DNA): TGTGCCAGCAGCTCAATTAGCGGGAAGAACACCGGGGAGCTGTTTTTT. This chain connects TRBV7-9 to TRBJ2-2; the match to TRBD2 covers 8 bases. The germline V gene has CDR1 SEHNR and CDR2 FQNEAQ (reference sequence). This CDR3 has 16 amino acids. The trim removed 4 bases at V and 1 base at J, leaving 5 bases unmatched.

CDR3 loop: CAISGADRGFNGYTF. In DNA form, the CDR3 reads TGTGCCATCAGTGGGGCAGACAGGGGTTTCAATGGCTACACCTTC. The gene calls are TRBV10-3 and TRBJ1-2; 8 bases agree with TRBD1. The CDR3 is made up of 15 amino acids. The germline gives CDR1 ENHRY, CDR2 SYGVKD. V was pared by 4 bases and J by 6 bases, with 10 bases of the junction left unmatched.

The rearrangement uses TRBV3-1 (or the pseudogene TRBV3-2) and TRBJ2-3; weak D call: TRBD2 (5 bases). Trimming took 4 bases from V and 2 from J, leaving 10 bases between them. The CDR3 is 14 amino acids. Germline V CDR1 and CDR2: LGHDT, YNNKEL (reference sequence). CDR3 amino acids: CASSRGLFTDTQYF. In nucleotides, the CDR3 is TGTGCCAGCAGCCGAGGACTCTTCACAGATACGCAGTATTTT.